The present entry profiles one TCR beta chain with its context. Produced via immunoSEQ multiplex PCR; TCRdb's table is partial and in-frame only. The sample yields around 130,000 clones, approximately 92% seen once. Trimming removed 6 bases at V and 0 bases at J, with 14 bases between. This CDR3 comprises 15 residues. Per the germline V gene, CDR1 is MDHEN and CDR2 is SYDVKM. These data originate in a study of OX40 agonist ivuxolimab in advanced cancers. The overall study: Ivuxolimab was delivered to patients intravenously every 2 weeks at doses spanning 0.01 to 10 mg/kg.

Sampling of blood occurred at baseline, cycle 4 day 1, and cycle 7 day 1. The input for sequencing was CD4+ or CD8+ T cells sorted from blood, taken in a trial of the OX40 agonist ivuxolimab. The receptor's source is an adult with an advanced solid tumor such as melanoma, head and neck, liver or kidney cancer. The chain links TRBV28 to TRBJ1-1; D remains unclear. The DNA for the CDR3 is TGTGCCAGCAGAGCATTACGAGCCTTGAACACTGAAGCTTTCTTT. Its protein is CASRALRALNTEAFF.